This T cell receptor (beta chain) is drawn from a study of blood T cell repertoires in COVID-19. Study as a whole: The United States, Italy and Spain provided the acute and convalescent COVID-19 samples.

Germline V CDR1 and CDR2: GTSNPN, SVGIG (reference sequence). The CDR3 is 16 amino acids. Trimming removed 3 bases at V and 3 bases at J, with 21 bases between. Followed longitudinally, the Seattle patients had been enrolled during active infection. In the original workflow: Amplification of reference gene primers was used by the study to estimate nucleated cell counts. The data were produced by immunoSEQ multiplex PCR, yet TCRdb's version contains in-frame clones alone and is incomplete. D and trimming come from the DNA, and the V and J calls and clone size come from that table. The table records around 220,000 clones, 84% of them present only once.

The specimen sequenced was peripheral blood. The receptor was derived from a woman aged 80 or older with COVID-19, enrolled during active disease. V usage is TRBV30 and J usage is TRBJ2-7; D may be TRBD2 (6 bases). As DNA, the CDR3 is TGTGCCTGGAGAGCCCTTTTTGGGCGGGACCTCTACGAGCAGTACTTC. Its protein is CAWRALFGRDLYEQYF. Looking up the rest from reference TRBV30 and TRBJ2-7 gives the full variable domain: SQTIHQWPATLVQPVGSPLSLECTVEGTSNPNLYWYRQAAGRGLQLLFYSVGIGQISSEVPQNLSASRPQDRQFILSSKKLLLSDSGFYLCAWRALFGRDLYEQYFGPGTRLTVT.